This T cell receptor (beta chain) stems from a study of CD8+ T cells in alopecia areata. Study in general: Treated patients were dosed with oral tofacitinib, taking 5 to 10 mg twice daily. General study points: Lesional scalp exceeded normal scalp in clonality, especially in alopecia totalis/universalis. Alphabeta T cells residing in normal skin are also sequenced in scalp samples.

As concerns this clone: The antigen is not known.

The germline V gene has CDR1 SQVTM and CDR2 ANQGSEA. The V segment lost 5 bases and the J segment 2 bases; nucleotides outside the gene matches: 5. CDR3 size: 13 residues. RNA, once extracted, was reverse transcribed into cDNA for use as the sequencing template. Only in-frame clones appear in the TCRdb table, and some are missing; sequencing was by immunoSEQ multiplex PCR. This sample yields 180,000 or so clones, of which roughly 63% are seen a single time; around 1.8% belongs to the top ten. The clonotype comes from a human donor with alopecia areata. The V gene is TRBV29-1, the J gene TRBJ1-1; TRBD1 matches 7 bases. Sequencing was performed on CD4+ T cells sorted from blood, taken at week 0. The CDR3 sequence: CSVNRGGNTEAFF. CDR3 DNA sequence: TGCAGCGTTAACAGGGGTGGAAACACTGAAGCTTTCTTT.